This is a list of T cell receptor beta chains from one sample in a study of shared clonotypes between healthy human individuals. Data came from immunoSEQ multiplex PCR; TCRdb stores just in-frame clones and leaves some out. In the table there are roughly 2.1 million clones, 93% of which are singletons. Material: naive CD8+ T cells from PBMCs. All receptors come from a man younger than 35 in good health. Some clones in this sample may be carry-over from other donors' samples. Both conserved end residues are part of each CDR3. Fields, in order: J gene, V gene, CDR3 protein.

J: TRBJ2-7; V: TRBV5-4; CDR3: CASSFGGTYEQYF
J: TRBJ2-2; V: TRBV4-3; CDR3: CASSPDDTGELFF
J: TRBJ2-1; V: TRBV9; CDR3: CASSGDRAIANEQFF
J: TRBJ1-1; V: TRBV15; CDR3: CATSRDPPWTGGGTEAFF
J: TRBJ2-3; V: TRBV19; CDR3: CASSSLRVATDTQYF
J: TRBJ2-7; V: TRBV27; CDR3: CASSLYGRGPYEQYF
J: TRBJ2-5; V: TRBV9; CDR3: CASSEGLAGAGSETQYF
J: TRBJ2-2; V: TRBV28; CDR3: CASSLPRTGGYAGELFF
J: TRBJ2-1; V: TRBV7-3; CDR3: CASRTKLAGVGNEQFF
J: TRBJ2-1; V: TRBV30; CDR3: CAWRSTGTNEQFF
J: TRBJ1-4; V: TRBV7-9; CDR3: CASSGRQSTNEKLFF
J: TRBJ2-1; V: TRBV5-1; CDR3: CASSLTGQGPLGQFF
J: TRBJ2-5; V: TRBV19; CDR3: CASSPRALQETQYF
J: TRBJ2-5; V: TRBV7-9; CDR3: CASSSPETQYF
J: TRBJ1-1; V: TRBV11-2; CDR3: CASSSMIGDTEAFF
J: TRBJ2-1; V: TRBV7-8; CDR3: CASSLEEETYTKNEQFF
J: TRBJ1-1; V: TRBV4-3; CDR3: CASSQVYLIEDLRNTEAFF
J: TRBJ1-2; V: TRBV9; CDR3: CASSGTASNYGYTF
J: TRBJ2-5; V: TRBV9; CDR3: CASSVGWRDHQETQYF
J: TRBJ2-1; V: TRBV7-6; CDR3: CASSTEIRDEQFF
J: TRBJ2-5; V: TRBV4-1; CDR3: CASSTRAGGETQYF
J: TRBJ1-2; V: TRBV10-3; CDR3: CAINAGANYGYTF